Listed below are T cell receptor beta chains from one sample, sequenced in a study of cytomegalovirus exposure and HLA in healthy donors. Clones were read by immunoSEQ multiplex PCR, and TCRdb kept only the in-frame ones, dropping some. This sample has roughly 120,000 clones, with over 55% found just once. Sequenced material: PBMCs. These TCRs come from a man aged 18 to 30 in good health and CMV-seropositive. Both conserved end residues are trimmed from each CDR3.

TRBV7-9	TRBJ2-1	ASSLGDRDNEQF
TRBV30	TRBJ1-4	AWGRETNEKLF
TRBV5-6	TRBJ1-2	ASSVLGTGHYT
TRBV6-5	TRBJ1-1	ASSPGTGNTEAF
TRBV5-1	TRBJ1-2	ASSNRTGGVYGYT
TRBV4-1	TRBJ1-2	ASSQVGTGGNYGYT
TRBV10-1	TRBJ2-1	ASSVSGGNEQF
TRBV13	TRBJ2-2	ASSAMGQGANTGELF
TRBV9	TRBJ2-4	ASSVGSLIGEDKNIQY
TRBV5-1	TRBJ1-6	ASPWTATNSYNSPLH
TRBV5-1	TRBJ2-5	ASSLGGGKETQY
TRBV5-1	-	ASSTGQGSYEQY
TRBV18	TRBJ2-7	ASSPPVGSPGSYEQY
TRBV2	TRBJ2-1	ASKGLAGRNEQF
TRBV29-1	TRBJ1-2	SVWLADRDYGYT
TRBV27	TRBJ1-6	ASSLPQVNSPLH
TRBV5-6	TRBJ2-1	ASSPGRDNEQF
TRBV6-4	TRBJ1-5	ASSPGSNQPQH
TRBV5-1	TRBJ2-2	ASSPGQMNTGELF
TRBV1	TRBJ1-5	TSSQDRPTGGHQPQH
TRBV6-5	TRBJ2-1	ASSYSSGGAFNEQF
TRBV29-1	TRBJ1-2	STSSPTETYGYT
TRBV2	TRBJ1-3	ASNQGSGNTIY
TRBV6-5	TRBJ2-5	ASSANHISGTQY
TRBV27	TRBJ1-2	ASSSGQGRWGYT
TRBV6-1	TRBJ2-7	ASSGGLAGCEQY
TRBV6-4	TRBJ2-2	ASRRDFNTGELF
TRBV28	TRBJ2-7	ASSLFRPGQDEQY
TRBV6-5	TRBJ2-7	ASSYSWRQGSYEQY
TRBV27	TRBJ2-2	ASSSGTSVPGELF
TRBV29-1	TRBJ1-2	SVEESGGWGYT
TRBV4-1	TRBJ1-6	ASSQVGTGLSPLH